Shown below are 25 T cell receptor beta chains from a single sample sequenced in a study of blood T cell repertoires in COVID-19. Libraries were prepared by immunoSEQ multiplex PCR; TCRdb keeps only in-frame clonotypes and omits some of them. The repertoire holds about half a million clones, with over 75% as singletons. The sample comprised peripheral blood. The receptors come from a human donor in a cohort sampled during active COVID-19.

CDR3: CASSVETSGGEQFF. The CDR3 nucleotides are TGTGCCAGCAGTGTTGAGACTAGCGGAGGGGAGCAGTTCTTC. J is TRBJ2-1 and V is TRBV6-4, with TRBD2 matching over 9 bases. The CDR3 is 14 residues long. CDR1 and CDR2 from the germline V gene are MRHNA and SNTAGT. V lost 4 bases to trimming and J lost 10 bases; unmatched junction nucleotides: 8.

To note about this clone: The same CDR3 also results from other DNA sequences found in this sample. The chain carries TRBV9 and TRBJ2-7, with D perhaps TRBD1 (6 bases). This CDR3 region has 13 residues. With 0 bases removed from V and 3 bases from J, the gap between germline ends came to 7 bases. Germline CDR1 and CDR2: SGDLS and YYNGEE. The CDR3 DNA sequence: TGTGCCAGCAGCGTAGGACAGGACTACGAGCAGTACTTC. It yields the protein CASSVGQDYEQYF.

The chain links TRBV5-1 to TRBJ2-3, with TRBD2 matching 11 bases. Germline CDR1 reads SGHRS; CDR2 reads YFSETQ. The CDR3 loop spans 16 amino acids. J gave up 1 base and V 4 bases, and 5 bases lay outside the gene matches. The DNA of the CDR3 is TGCGCCAGCAGCACTAGCGGGAGAGGGGGCACAGATACGCAGTATTTT. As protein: CASSTSGRGGTDTQYF.

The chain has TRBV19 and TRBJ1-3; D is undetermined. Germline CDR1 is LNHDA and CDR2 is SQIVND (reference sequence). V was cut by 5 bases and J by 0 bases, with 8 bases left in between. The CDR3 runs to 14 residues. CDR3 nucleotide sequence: TGTGCCAGTAGTCAGGCCAACTCTGGAAACACCATATATTTT. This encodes CASSQANSGNTIYF.

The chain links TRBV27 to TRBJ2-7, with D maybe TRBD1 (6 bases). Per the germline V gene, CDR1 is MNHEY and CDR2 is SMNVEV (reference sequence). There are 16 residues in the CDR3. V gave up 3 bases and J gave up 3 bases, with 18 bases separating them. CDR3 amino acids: CASSFSTGQKNYEQYF. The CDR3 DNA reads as TGTGCCAGCAGTTTCTCCACCGGACAGAAAAACTACGAGCAGTACTTC.

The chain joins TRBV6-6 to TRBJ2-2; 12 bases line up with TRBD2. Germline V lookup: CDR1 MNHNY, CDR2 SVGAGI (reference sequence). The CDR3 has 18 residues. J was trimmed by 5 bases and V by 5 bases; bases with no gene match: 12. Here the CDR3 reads CASSPPTSGRLETGELFF. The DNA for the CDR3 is TGTGCCAGCAGTCCCCCGACTAGCGGGAGATTGGAGACCGGGGAGCTGTTTTTT.

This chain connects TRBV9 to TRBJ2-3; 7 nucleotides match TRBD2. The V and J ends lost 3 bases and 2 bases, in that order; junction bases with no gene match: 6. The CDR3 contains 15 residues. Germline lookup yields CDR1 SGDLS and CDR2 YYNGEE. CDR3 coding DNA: TGTGCCAGCAGCGCAAGCGGGGCAGACACAGATACGCAGTATTTT. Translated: CASSASGADTDTQYF.

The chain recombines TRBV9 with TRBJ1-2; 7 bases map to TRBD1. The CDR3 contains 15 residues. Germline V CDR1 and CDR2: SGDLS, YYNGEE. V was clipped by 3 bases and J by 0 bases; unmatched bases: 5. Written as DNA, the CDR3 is TGTGCCAGCAGCGACGACAGGGCAGCTAACTATGGCTACACCTTC. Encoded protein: CASSDDRAANYGYTF.

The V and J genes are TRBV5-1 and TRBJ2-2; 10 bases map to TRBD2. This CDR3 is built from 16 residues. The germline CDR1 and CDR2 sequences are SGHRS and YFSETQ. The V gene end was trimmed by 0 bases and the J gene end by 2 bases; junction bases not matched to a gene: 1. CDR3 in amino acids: CASSLVLAGNTGELFF. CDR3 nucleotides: TGCGCCAGCAGCTTGGTACTAGCGGGAAACACCGGGGAGCTGTTTTTT. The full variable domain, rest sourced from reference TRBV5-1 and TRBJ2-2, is KAGVTQTPRYLIKTRGQQVTLSCSPISGHRSVSWYQQTPGQGLQFLFEYFSETQRNKGNFPGRFSGRQFSNSRSEMNVSTLELGDSALYLCASSLVLAGNTGELFFGEGSRLTVL.

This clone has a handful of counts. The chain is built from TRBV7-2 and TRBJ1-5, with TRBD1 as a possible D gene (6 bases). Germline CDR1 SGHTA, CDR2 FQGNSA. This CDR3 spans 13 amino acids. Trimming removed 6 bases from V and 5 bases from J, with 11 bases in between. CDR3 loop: CASRPTGHQPQHF. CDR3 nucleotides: TGTGCCAGCAGGCCCACAGGGCATCAGCCCCAGCATTTT.

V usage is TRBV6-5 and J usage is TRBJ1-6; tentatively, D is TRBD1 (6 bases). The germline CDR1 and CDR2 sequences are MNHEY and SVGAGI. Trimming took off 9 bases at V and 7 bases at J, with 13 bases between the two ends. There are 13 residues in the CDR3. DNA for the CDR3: TGTGCCAGTCGAGACAGGACCAATTCACCCCTCCACTTT. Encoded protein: CASRDRTNSPLHF.

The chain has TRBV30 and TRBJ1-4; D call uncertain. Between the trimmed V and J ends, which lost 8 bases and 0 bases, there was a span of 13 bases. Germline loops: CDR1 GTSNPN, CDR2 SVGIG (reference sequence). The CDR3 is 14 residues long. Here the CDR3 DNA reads TGTGCCGGTAGAAGTGTGTCAACTAATGAAAAACTGTTTTTT. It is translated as CAGRSVSTNEKLFF.

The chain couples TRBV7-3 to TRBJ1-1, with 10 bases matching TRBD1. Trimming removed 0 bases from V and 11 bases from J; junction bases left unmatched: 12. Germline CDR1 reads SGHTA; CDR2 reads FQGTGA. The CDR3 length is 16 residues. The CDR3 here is CASSLTGSGTGVVAFF. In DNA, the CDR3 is TGTGCCAGCAGCTTAACCGGTTCCGGGACAGGGGTGGTTGCTTTCTTT.

In nucleotides, the CDR3 is TGCAGTGCTAGTAAAGCGGGAGCCACAGAGACCCAGTACTTC. It specifies CSASKAGATETQYF. The V and J genes are TRBV20-1 and TRBJ2-5; 8 positions agree with TRBD2. This CDR3 has 14 residues. The J segment lost 4 bases and the V segment lost 3 bases, leaving 7 bases of the junction unmatched. The germline gives CDR1 DFQATT, CDR2 SNEGSKA (reference sequence).

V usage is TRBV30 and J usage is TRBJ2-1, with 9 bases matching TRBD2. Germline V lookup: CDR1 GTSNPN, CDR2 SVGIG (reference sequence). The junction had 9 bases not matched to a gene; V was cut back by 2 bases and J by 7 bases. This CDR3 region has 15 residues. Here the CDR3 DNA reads TGTGCCTGGAGTCCCCGGCTAGCGGGGAGTAATGAGCAGTTCTTC. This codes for CAWSPRLAGSNEQFF.

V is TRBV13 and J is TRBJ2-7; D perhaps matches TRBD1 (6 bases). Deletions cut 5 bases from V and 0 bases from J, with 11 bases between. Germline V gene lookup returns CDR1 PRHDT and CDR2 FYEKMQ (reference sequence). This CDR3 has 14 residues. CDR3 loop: CASSSRGTSYEQYF. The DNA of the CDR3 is TGTGCCAGCAGCAGCAGGGGAACCTCCTACGAGCAGTACTTC. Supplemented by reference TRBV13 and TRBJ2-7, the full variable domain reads AAGVIQSPRHLIKEKRETATLKCYPIPRHDTVYWYQQGPGQDPQFLISFYEKMQSDKGSIPDRFSAQQFSDYHSELNMSSLELGDSALYFCASSSRGTSYEQYFGPGTRLTVT.

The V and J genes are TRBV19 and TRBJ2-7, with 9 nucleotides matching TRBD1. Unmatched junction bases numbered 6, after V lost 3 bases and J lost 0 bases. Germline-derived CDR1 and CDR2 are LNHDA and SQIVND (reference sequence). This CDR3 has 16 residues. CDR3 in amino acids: CASSITGGAGSYEQYF. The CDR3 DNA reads TGTGCCAGTAGTATCACAGGGGGCGCAGGCTCCTACGAGCAGTACTTC. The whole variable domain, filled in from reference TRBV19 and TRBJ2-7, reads DGGITQSPKYLFRKEGQNVTLSCEQNLNHDAMYWYRQDPGQGLRLIYYSQIVNDFQKGDIAEGYSVSREKKESFPLTVTSAQKNPTAFYLCASSITGGAGSYEQYFGPGTRLTVT.

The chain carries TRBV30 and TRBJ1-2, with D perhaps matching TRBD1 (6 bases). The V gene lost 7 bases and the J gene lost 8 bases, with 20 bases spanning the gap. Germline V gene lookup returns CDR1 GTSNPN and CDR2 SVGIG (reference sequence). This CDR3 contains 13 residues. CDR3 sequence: CASDLATGRGYTF. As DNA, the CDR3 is TGTGCCTCGGACCTTGCGACAGGCCGAGGCTACACCTTC.

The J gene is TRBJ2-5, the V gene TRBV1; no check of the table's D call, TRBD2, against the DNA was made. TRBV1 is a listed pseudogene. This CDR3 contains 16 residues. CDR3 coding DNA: TGCACCAGCAGCCCAAAACTAGCGGGAGGCGGTGAGACCCAGTACTTC. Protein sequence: CTSSPKLAGGGETQYF.

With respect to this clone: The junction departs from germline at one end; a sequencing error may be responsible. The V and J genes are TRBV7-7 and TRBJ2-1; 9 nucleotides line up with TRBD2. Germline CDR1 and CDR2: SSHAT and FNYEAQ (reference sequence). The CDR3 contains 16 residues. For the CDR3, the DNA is TGTGCTAGCAGCTTAGAGGCCAGCGGGAGGTACAATGAGCAGTTCTTC. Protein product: CASSLEASGRYNEQFF.

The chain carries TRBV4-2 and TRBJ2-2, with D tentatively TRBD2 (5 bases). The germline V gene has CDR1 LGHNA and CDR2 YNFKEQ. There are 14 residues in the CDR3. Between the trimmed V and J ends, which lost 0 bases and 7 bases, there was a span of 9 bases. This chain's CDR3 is CASSQEFGIGELFF. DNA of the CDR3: TGTGCCAGCAGCCAAGAGTTCGGGATCGGGGAGCTGTTTTTT.

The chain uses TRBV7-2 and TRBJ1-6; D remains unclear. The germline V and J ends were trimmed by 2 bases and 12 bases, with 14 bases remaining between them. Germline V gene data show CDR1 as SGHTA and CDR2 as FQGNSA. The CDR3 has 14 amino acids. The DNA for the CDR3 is TGTGCCAGCAGCTTACAGTCCGATCGGGGACCCCTCCACTTT. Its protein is CASSLQSDRGPLHF. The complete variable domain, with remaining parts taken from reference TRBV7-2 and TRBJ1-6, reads GAGVSQSPSNKVTEKGKDVELRCDPISGHTALYWYRQSLGQGLEFLIYFQGNSAPDKSGLPSDRFSAERTGGSVSTLTIQRTQQEDSAVYLCASSLQSDRGPLHFGNGTRLTVT.

The DNA of the CDR3 is TGCGCCAGCGGGCAGGGCGCCGGAAACACCATATATTTT. This encodes CASGQGAGNTIYF. This chain joins TRBV4-1 and TRBJ1-3; D is perhaps TRBD1 (5 bases). Germline values: CDR1 MGHRA, CDR2 YSYEKL. The CDR3 runs 13 residues. V lost 8 bases to trimming and J lost 4 bases, with 12 bases between them.

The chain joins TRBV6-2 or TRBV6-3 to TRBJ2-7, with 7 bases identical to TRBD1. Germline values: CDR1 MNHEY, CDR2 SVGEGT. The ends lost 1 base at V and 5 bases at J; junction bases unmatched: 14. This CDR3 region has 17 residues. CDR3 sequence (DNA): TGTGCCAGCAGTTACTATGGCTCGACAGGGAACGGGGACGAGCAGTACTTC. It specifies CASSYYGSTGNGDEQYF.

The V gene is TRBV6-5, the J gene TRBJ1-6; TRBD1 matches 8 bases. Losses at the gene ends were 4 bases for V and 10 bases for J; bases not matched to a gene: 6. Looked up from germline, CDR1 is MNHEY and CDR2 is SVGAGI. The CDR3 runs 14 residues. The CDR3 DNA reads TGTGCCAGCAGTTCAACAGGGGGAAGGTCACCCCTCCACTTT. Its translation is CASSSTGGRSPLHF.